Presented here are 29 T cell receptor beta chains from one specimen sequenced in a study of blood T cell repertoires in COVID-19. Measured with immunoSEQ multiplex PCR; TCRdb has only the in-frame clones, and not every one. The table lists some 250,000 clones, about 90% of them singletons, with about 1.2% in the top ten. Sequencing was done on a sample of PBMCs or T cells enriched from blood (not recorded which). Source of these receptors: a human donor in a cohort exposed to, infected with or recovered from COVID-19 (not recorded which). The donor label of this sample is uncertain.

This chain uses TRBV2 with TRBJ2-3, with D tentatively TRBD2 (6 bases). V was pared by 6 bases and J by 6 bases, with 13 bases between. This CDR3 has 13 residues. Per germline, CDR1 SNHLY and CDR2 FYNNEI. DNA for the CDR3: TGTGCCAGCAGCGCAGCGGGCGTGGATACGCAGTATTTT. This encodes CASSAAGVDTQYF.

V usage is TRBV7-6 and J usage is TRBJ1-3, with TRBD1 as a possible D gene (6 bases). V lost 5 bases, J lost 3 bases, and 20 bases lay in between. Germline loops: CDR1 SGHVS, CDR2 FNYEAQ. The CDR3 contains 17 residues. CDR3 nucleotide sequence: TGTGCCAGCAGCCGACTTCCGGGACATCTTTATGGAAACACCATATATTTT. Protein product: CASSRLPGHLYGNTIYF.

The V gene is TRBV5-1, the J gene TRBJ2-6; 7 bases map to TRBD1. This CDR3 is 16 amino acids long. Germline V lookup: CDR1 SGHRS, CDR2 YFSETQ. Trimming took 6 bases from V and 2 from J; bases not matched to a gene: 8. CDR3 protein: CASTDLTGAGANVLTF. In nucleotides, the CDR3 is TGCGCCAGCACAGACCTCACAGGGGCTGGGGCCAACGTCCTGACTTTC.

This sequence joins TRBV7-9 and TRBJ1-4; 7 bases are a match to TRBD1. Per the germline V gene, CDR1 is SEHNR and CDR2 is FQNEAQ (reference sequence). Germline trimming cut 5 bases from V and 4 bases from J; bases unmatched to any gene: 7. CDR3 length: 15 amino acids. Here the CDR3 reads CASSPRTGLNEKLFF. In DNA form, the CDR3 reads TGTGCCAGCAGCCCCCGGACAGGTCTTAATGAAAAACTGTTTTTT. The whole variable domain, filled in from reference TRBV7-9 and TRBJ1-4, reads DTGVSQNPRHKITKRGQNVTFRCDPISEHNRLYWYRQTLGQGPEFLTYFQNEAQLEKSRLLSDRFSAERPKGSFSTLEIQRTEQGDSAMYLCASSPRTGLNEKLFFGSGTQLSVL.

The chain carries TRBV19 and TRBJ1-5, with D maybe TRBD1 (6 bases). The CDR3 loop spans 13 amino acids. Per germline, CDR1 LNHDA and CDR2 SQIVND (reference sequence). V was shortened by 3 bases and J by 7 bases, with 10 bases between the two germline ends. The CDR3 sequence: CASSIGGAQPQHF. CDR3 DNA: TGTGCCAGTAGTATTGGGGGGGCGCAGCCCCAGCATTTT.

The CDR3 reads CASTSGTGNFYGYTF. CDR3 DNA: TGTGCCAGCACCTCCGGGACAGGGAACTTCTATGGCTACACCTTC. The V and J genes are TRBV7-9 and TRBJ1-2; 9 nucleotides agree with TRBD1. The V gene's germline CDR1 is SEHNR and CDR2 FQNEAQ (reference sequence). V lost 7 bases, J lost 4 bases, and 10 bases stayed unmatched. The CDR3 is made up of 15 amino acids. The entire variable domain, with the rest obtained from reference TRBV7-9 and TRBJ1-2, is as follows: DTGVSQNPRHKITKRGQNVTFRCDPISEHNRLYWYRQTLGQGPEFLTYFQNEAQLEKSRLLSDRFSAERPKGSFSTLEIQRTEQGDSAMYLCASTSGTGNFYGYTFGSGTRLTVV.

J is TRBJ2-7 and V is TRBV15; 8 nucleotides agree with TRBD2. CDR1 LNHNV and CDR2 YYDKDF come from the germline V gene (reference sequence). The CDR3 spans 16 residues. The ends lost 0 bases at V and 6 bases at J; junction bases unmatched: 10. The CDR3 bases are TGTGCCACCAGCAGAGATCGTAGCGGGGTCTGGGCCGAGCAGTACTTC. Translated: CATSRDRSGVWAEQYF.

J is TRBJ2-1 and V is TRBV3-1 (or the pseudogene TRBV3-2), with 10 bases identical to TRBD2. Unmatched junction bases numbered 6, after V lost 6 bases and J lost 4 bases. The CDR3 loop spans 15 amino acids. The V gene's germline CDR1 is LGHDT and CDR2 YNNKEL (reference sequence). The CDR3 coding sequence is TGTGCCAGCAGTTCACTAGCGGGGCCATACAATGAGCAGTTCTTC. This translates into CASSSLAGPYNEQFF.

V usage is TRBV2 and J usage is TRBJ2-2; 7 positions match TRBD1. The V gene's germline CDR1 is SNHLY and CDR2 FYNNEI. The CDR3 has 15 amino acids. V shed 6 bases, J shed 5 bases, and the junction held 9 bases outside the gene matches. CDR3 nucleotides: TGTGCCAGCAGGGGACAGCGAGGACGGACCGGGGAGCTGTTTTTT. Translation: CASRGQRGRTGELFF. The whole variable domain, filled in from reference TRBV2 and TRBJ2-2, reads EPEVTQTPSHQVTQMGQEVILRCVPISNHLYFYWYRQILGQKVEFLVSFYNNEISEKSEIFDDQFSVERPDGSNFTLKIRSTKLEDSAMYFCASRGQRGRTGELFFGEGSRLTVL.

J is TRBJ1-4 and V is TRBV11-2; the D gene is possibly TRBD1 (6 bases). Germline lookup yields CDR1 SGHAT and CDR2 FQNNGV. Trimming stripped 6 bases from V and 0 bases from J, with 17 bases between. This CDR3 spans 17 amino acids. CDR3 nucleotide sequence: TGTGCCAGCAGACAAGGCACAGGGAAGGCAACTAATGAAAAACTGTTTTTT. This encodes CASRQGTGKATNEKLFF.

The chain uses TRBV4-3 and TRBJ2-5; tentatively, D is TRBD2 (6 bases). Per the germline V gene, CDR1 is LGHNA and CDR2 is YSLEER. This CDR3 is built from 15 residues. V was clipped by 0 bases and J by 4 bases, with 12 bases between them. In DNA, the CDR3 is TGCGCCAGCAGCCAAGAATTGGGAGGAGGAGAGACCCAGTACTTC. Its protein is CASSQELGGGETQYF.

This clone was detected only once. The rearrangement joins TRBV2 to TRBJ1-5; D not resolved. V was pared by 4 bases and J by 4 bases, with 8 bases between. The CDR3 contains 13 residues. Germline lookup yields CDR1 SNHLY and CDR2 FYNNEI. The CDR3 protein is CASSADGNQPQHF. The CDR3 DNA reads as TGTGCCAGCAGTGCCGACGGGAATCAGCCCCAGCATTTT.

The gene calls are TRBV7-9 and TRBJ2-6; D might be TRBD2 (5 bases). Germline V lookup: CDR1 SEHNR, CDR2 FQNEAQ (reference sequence). This CDR3 is 16 amino acids long. Between the trimmed V and J ends, which lost 6 bases and 2 bases, there was a span of 14 bases. The CDR3 reads CASREEMGAGANVLTF. Written as DNA, the CDR3 is TGTGCCAGCAGGGAGGAGATGGGAGCTGGGGCCAACGTCCTGACTTTC.

The gene calls are TRBV5-6 and TRBJ1-2; 9 positions match TRBD1. Germline CDR1 reads SGHDT; CDR2 reads YYEEEE. V lost 6 bases and J lost 0; bases outside the gene matches: 12. The CDR3 sequence is 17 residues long. The CDR3 spells CASTGQDRGASNYGYTF. The CDR3 region has the DNA TGTGCCAGCACCGGGCAGGACAGGGGTGCCTCTAACTATGGCTACACCTTC.

V is TRBV7-9 and J is TRBJ2-2, with 15 nucleotides matching TRBD2. The CDR3 length is 18 residues. In germline, CDR1 is SEHNR, CDR2 FQNEAQ (reference sequence). Germline trimming cut 5 bases from V and 4 bases from J; bases unmatched to any gene: 8. CDR3 protein: CASSLGLAGGRGTGELFF. CDR3 sequence (DNA): TGTGCCAGCAGCCTGGGACTAGCGGGGGGCCGGGGCACCGGGGAGCTGTTTTTT.

The gene calls are TRBV29-1 and TRBJ1-6; 11 bases line up with TRBD1. Germline V gene sequence: CDR1 SQVTM, CDR2 ANQGSEA. The ends lost 6 bases at V and 10 bases at J; junction bases unmatched: 5. The CDR3 has 13 amino acids. This CDR3 is CSVGQGAGSPLHF. The CDR3 region has the DNA TGCAGCGTAGGACAGGGGGCTGGATCACCCCTCCACTTT.

This chain joins TRBV14 and TRBJ1-3; the D gene is possibly TRBD1 (5 bases). CDR1 and CDR2 from the germline V gene are SGHDN and FVKESK. V lost 3 bases and J 0 bases, leaving 9 bases between the germline ends. The CDR3 sequence is 15 residues long. The CDR3 nucleotides read TGTGCCAGCAGCCAGAGCCAGGGCTCTGGAAACACCATATATTTT. Its protein is CASSQSQGSGNTIYF.

The chain is built from TRBV6-5 and TRBJ2-3, with a tentative D call TRBD2 (5 bases). The ends were cut back, 2 bases at V and 0 bases at J, with 6 bases in the middle. CDR3 length: 14 amino acids. Germline CDR1 MNHEY, CDR2 SVGAGI. The CDR3 sequence is CASSYEGSTDTQYF. The CDR3 DNA follows: TGTGCCAGCAGTTACGAGGGTAGCACAGATACGCAGTATTTT.

Concerning this clone: The junction and the germline gene differ at one end; a read error may be behind it. The DNA for the CDR3 is TGTGCCAGCAGATTCGGGGGAGCTGAGGATTTT. It is translated as CASRFGGAEDF. This sequence joins TRBV12-3 or TRBV12-4 and TRBJ1-3; a weak D match, TRBD1 (5 bases). The length of the CDR3 is 11 residues.

The V and J genes are TRBV19 and TRBJ1-2; D ambiguous. The V end was cut by 3 bases, the J end by 6 bases, with 20 bases between. The germline gives CDR1 LNHDA, CDR2 SQIVND (reference sequence). The CDR3 runs 16 residues. CDR3 sequence: CASSIGENSVRDGYTF. The CDR3 DNA sequence: TGTGCCAGTAGTATCGGGGAGAATTCGGTGAGGGATGGCTACACCTTC.

This chain links TRBV10-3 with TRBJ2-2, with D possibly TRBD2 on 5 matching bases. The CDR3 loop spans 14 amino acids. With 4 bases removed from V and 6 bases from J, the gap between germline ends came to 12 bases. Per germline, CDR1 ENHRY and CDR2 SYGVKD. The CDR3 DNA follows: TGTGCCATCAGTGCGAAAAGCGGTTCCGGGGAGCTGTTTTTT. Amino acids: CAISAKSGSGELFF.

V usage is TRBV5-1 and J usage is TRBJ2-5; 10 bases match TRBD1. From germline, CDR1 is SGHRS and CDR2 YFSETQ. V was clipped by 2 bases and J by 4 bases; unmatched bases: 8. CDR3 length: 16 residues. CDR3 in amino acids: CASSLTGTGVRETQYF. The CDR3 nucleotides are TGCGCCAGCAGCTTAACCGGGACAGGGGTTAGAGAGACCCAGTACTTC. The variable domain in full, with the rest retrieved from reference TRBV5-1 and TRBJ2-5, is KAGVTQTPRYLIKTRGQQVTLSCSPISGHRSVSWYQQTPGQGLQFLFEYFSETQRNKGNFPGRFSGRQFSNSRSEMNVSTLELGDSALYLCASSLTGTGVRETQYFGPGTRLLVL.

The chain employs TRBV2 and TRBJ2-1; no reliable D call. Trimming took off 3 bases at V and 4 bases at J, with 7 bases between the two ends. The CDR3 contains 13 residues. Germline CDR1 reads SNHLY; CDR2 reads FYNNEI. In DNA form, the CDR3 reads TGTGCCAGCAGTGAGCTCAGGTACAATGAGCAGTTCTTC. Its translation is CASSELRYNEQFF.

This chain uses TRBV6-2 or TRBV6-3 with TRBJ1-5, with D possibly matching TRBD1 (6 bases). Germline V gene lookup returns CDR1 MNHEY and CDR2 SVGEGT. Trimming stripped 4 bases from V and 9 bases from J, with 19 bases between. The CDR3 loop spans 15 amino acids. The CDR3 loop reads CASSWTTGRFGPQHF. The CDR3 coding sequence is TGTGCCAGCAGTTGGACGACAGGAAGGTTTGGGCCCCAGCATTTT.

This clone was seen just once. The chain combines TRBV27 with TRBJ2-7; tentative D call: TRBD1 (6 bases). The CDR3 spans 16 residues. V was pared by 0 bases and J by 0 bases, with 12 bases between. CDR1 is MNHEY and CDR2 is SMNVEV in the germline V gene (reference sequence). This chain's CDR3 is CASSLSDSRGSYEQYF. The CDR3 bases are TGTGCCAGCAGTTTATCGGACAGTCGAGGCTCCTACGAGCAGTACTTC.

This clone was seen only a few times. V gene TRBV3-1 (or the pseudogene TRBV3-2) combines with J gene TRBJ1-6, with D possibly TRBD1 on 5 matching bases. Germline V gene sequence: CDR1 LGHDT, CDR2 YNNKEL (reference sequence). This CDR3 comprises 16 residues. V was cut by 1 base and J by 7 bases, with 14 bases left in between. DNA of the CDR3: TGTGCCAGCAGCCAAGGGGCAGGGATGAGGAATTCACCCCTCCACTTT. The encoded protein is CASSQGAGMRNSPLHF.

The gene calls are TRBV7-3 and TRBJ2-5, with 7 nucleotides matching TRBD2. Germline CDR1 SGHTA, CDR2 FQGTGA. The CDR3 is made up of 15 amino acids. V trimming: 2 bases; J trimming: 1 base; junction bases outside the gene matches: 4. CDR3 amino acids: CASSLGRGLQETQYF. CDR3 in DNA: TGTGCCAGCAGCTTAGGGAGGGGCCTCCAAGAGACCCAGTACTTC.

The chain links TRBV28 to TRBJ1-5; D not resolved. The CDR3 has 15 amino acids. V was trimmed by 5 bases and J by 5 bases, leaving 16 bases between them. Germline assignment: CDR1 MDHEN and CDR2 SYDVKM. This chain's CDR3 is CASSPAVARYQPQHF. The CDR3 coding sequence is TGTGCCAGCAGTCCTGCGGTGGCCCGATATCAGCCCCAGCATTTT.

The V call is TRBV19, the J call TRBJ1-1; D gene uncertain. Deletions cut 7 bases from V and 3 bases from J, with 15 bases between. This CDR3 is 14 amino acids long. Germline values: CDR1 LNHDA, CDR2 SQIVND (reference sequence). The CDR3 spells CASNPLEGYTEAFF. The CDR3 DNA is TGTGCCAGTAATCCCCTGGAGGGTTACACTGAAGCTTTCTTT.